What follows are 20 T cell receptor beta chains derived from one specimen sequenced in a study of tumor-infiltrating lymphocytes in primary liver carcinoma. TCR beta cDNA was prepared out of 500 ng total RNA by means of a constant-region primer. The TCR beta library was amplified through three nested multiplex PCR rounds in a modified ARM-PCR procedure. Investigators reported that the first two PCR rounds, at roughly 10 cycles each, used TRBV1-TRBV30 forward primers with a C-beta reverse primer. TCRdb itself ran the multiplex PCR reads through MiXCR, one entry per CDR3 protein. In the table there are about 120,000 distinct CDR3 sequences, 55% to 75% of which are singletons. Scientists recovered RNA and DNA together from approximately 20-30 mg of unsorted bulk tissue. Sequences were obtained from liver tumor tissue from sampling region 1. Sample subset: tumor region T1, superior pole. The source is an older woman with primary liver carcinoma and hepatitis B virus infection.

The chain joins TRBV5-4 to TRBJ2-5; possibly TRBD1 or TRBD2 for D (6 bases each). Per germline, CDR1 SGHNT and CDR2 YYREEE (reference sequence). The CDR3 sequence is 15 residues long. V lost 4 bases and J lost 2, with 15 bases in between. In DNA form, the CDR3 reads TGTGCCAGCAGCGGCGGCGGGACACCACAAGAGACCCAGTACTTC. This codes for CASSGGGTPQETQYF.

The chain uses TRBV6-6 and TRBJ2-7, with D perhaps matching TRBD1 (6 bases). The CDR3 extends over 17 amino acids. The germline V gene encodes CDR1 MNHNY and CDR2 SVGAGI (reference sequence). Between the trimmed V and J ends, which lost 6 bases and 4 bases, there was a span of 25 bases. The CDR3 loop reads CASSSAPGHGSSYEQYF. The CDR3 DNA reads TGTGCCAGCAGCTCCGCACCGGGACATGGGTCTTCATACGAGCAGTACTTC.

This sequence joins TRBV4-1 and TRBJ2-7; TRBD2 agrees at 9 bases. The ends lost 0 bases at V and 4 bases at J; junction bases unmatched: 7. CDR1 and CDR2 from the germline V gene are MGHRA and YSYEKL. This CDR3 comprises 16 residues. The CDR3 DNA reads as TGCGCCAGCAGCCAAGAGAAAGCGGGAGGAGTATACGAGCAGTACTTC. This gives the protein CASSQEKAGGVYEQYF.

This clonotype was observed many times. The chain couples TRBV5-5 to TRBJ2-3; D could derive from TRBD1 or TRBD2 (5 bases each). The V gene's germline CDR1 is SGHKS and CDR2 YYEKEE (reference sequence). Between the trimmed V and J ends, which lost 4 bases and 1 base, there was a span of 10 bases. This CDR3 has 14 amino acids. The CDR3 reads CASSLRDGTDTQYF. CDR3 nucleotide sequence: TGTGCCAGCAGCCTCAGGGACGGCACAGATACGCAGTATTTT.

CDR3 sequence: CVSSLGGYYEQYF. In nucleotides, the CDR3 is TGTGTCAGTAGCTTAGGTGGCTACTACGAGCAGTACTTC. This rearrangement joins TRBV11-2 to TRBJ2-7; D gene unclear. Germline V gene data show CDR1 as SGHAT and CDR2 as FQNNGV. This CDR3 spans 13 amino acids.

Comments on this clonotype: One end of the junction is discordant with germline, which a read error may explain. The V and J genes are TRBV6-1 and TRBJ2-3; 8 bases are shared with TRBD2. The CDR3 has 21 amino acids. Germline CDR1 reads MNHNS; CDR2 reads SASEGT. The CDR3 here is CAISERMARLAGLGPGDTQYF. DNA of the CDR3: TGTGCCATCAGTGAAAGAATGGCCCGGCTAGCGGGTCTGGGCCCGGGGGATACGCAGTATTTT.

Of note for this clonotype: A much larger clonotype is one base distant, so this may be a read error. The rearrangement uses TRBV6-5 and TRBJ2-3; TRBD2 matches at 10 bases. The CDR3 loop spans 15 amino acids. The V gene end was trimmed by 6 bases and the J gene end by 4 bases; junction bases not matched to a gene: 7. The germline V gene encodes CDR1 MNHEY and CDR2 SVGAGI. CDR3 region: CASRSSGRGADTQYF. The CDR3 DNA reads TGTGCCAGCAGATCCAGCGGGAGGGGGGCAGATACGCAGTATTTT.

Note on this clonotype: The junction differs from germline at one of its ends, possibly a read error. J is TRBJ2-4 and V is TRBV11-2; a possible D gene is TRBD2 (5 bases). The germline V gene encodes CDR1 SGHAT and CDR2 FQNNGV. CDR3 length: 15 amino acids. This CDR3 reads CASSLEPASQAIKYF. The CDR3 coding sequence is TGTGCCAGCAGCTTAGAACCTGCTAGCCAGGCCATTAAGTACTTC.

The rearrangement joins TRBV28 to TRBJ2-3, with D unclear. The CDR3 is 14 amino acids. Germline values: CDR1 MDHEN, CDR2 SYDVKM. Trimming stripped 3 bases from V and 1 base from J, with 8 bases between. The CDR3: CASSLADGTDTQYF. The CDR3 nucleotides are TGTGCCAGCAGTTTGGCCGACGGCACAGATACGCAGTATTTT.

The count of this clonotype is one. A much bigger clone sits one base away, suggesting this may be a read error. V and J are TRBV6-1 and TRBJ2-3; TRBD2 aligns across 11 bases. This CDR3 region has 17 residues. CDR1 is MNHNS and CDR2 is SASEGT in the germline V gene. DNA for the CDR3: TGTGCCAGCAGTGAAGGTATAGCGGGAGGGAGCACAGATACGCATTATTTT. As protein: CASSEGIAGGSTDTHYF.

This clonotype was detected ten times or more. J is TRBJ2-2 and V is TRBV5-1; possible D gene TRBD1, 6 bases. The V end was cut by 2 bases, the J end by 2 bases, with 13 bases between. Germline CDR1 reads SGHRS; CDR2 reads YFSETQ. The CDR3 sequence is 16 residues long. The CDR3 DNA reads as TGCGCCAGCAGCTTTACCTCCAGGGGTAACACCGGGGAGCTGTTTTTT. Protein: CASSFTSRGNTGELFF.

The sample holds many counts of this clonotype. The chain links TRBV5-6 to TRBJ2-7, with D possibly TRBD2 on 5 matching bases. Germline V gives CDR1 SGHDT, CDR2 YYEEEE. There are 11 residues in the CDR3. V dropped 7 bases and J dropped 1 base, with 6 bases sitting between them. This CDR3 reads CASGRSYEQYF. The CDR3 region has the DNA TGTGCCAGCGGGAGATCCTACGAGCAGTACTTC.

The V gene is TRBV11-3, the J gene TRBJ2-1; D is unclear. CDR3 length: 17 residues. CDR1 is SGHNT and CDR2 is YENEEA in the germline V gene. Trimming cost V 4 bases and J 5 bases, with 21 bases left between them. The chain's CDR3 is CASSSRWARIMDNEQFF. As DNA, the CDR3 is TGTGCCAGCAGCTCCCGGTGGGCGCGGATCATGGACAATGAGCAGTTCTTC.

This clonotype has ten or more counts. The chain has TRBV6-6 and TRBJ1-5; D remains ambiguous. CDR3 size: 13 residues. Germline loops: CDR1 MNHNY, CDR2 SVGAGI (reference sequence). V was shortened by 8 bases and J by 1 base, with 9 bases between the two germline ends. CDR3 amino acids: CASVRGSNQPQHF. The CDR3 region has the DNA TGTGCCAGCGTTCGGGGAAGCAATCAGCCCCAGCATTTT.

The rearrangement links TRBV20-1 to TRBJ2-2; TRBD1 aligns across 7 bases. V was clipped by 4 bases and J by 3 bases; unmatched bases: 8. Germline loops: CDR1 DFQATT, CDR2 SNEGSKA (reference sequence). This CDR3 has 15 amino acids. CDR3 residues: CSAKEGGVDTGELFF. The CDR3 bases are TGCAGTGCTAAAGAAGGGGGCGTTGACACCGGGGAGCTGTTTTTT.

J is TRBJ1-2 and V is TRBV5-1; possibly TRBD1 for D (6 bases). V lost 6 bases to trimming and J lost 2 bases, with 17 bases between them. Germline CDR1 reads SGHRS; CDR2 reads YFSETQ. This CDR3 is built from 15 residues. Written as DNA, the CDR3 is TGCGCCAGCAACCCGGGGGACATCGGGAACTATGGCTACACCTTC. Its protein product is CASNPGDIGNYGYTF.

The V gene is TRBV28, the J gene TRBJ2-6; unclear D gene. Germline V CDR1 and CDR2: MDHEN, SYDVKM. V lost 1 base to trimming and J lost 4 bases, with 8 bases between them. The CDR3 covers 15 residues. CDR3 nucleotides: TGTGCCAGCAGTTTATTAGTGGAGGGGGCCAACGTCCTGACTTTC. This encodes CASSLLVEGANVLTF. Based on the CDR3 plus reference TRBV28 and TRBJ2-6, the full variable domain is DVKVTQSSRYLVKRTGEKVFLECVQDMDHENMFWYRQDPGLGLRLIYFSYDVKMKEKGDIPEGYSVSREKKERFSLILESASTNQTSMYLCASSLLVEGANVLTFGAGSRLTVL.

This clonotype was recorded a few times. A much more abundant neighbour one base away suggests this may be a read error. The CDR3 region is CASSLVLGTNTGAFF. The CDR3 coding sequence is TGTGCCAGCAGTTTAGTTCTTGGGACCAACACTGGAGCTTTCTTT. The chain combines TRBV12-3 or TRBV12-4 with TRBJ1-1, with a possible D match to TRBD1 (5 bases). The CDR3 length is 15 residues.

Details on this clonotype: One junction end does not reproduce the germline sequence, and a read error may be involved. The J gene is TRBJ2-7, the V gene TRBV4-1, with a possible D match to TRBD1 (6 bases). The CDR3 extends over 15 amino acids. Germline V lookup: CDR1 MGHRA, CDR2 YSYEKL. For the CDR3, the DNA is TGCGCCAACAGCCAAGACGTCACAGGGTTAGGAGAGCAGTACTTC. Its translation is CANSQDVTGLGEQYF.

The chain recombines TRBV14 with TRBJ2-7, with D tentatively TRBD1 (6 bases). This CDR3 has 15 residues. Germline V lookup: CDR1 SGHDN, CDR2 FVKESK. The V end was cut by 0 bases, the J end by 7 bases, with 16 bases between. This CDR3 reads CASSQDWGLAQEQYF. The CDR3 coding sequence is TGTGCCAGCAGCCAAGATTGGGGGCTAGCTCAAGAGCAGTACTTC.